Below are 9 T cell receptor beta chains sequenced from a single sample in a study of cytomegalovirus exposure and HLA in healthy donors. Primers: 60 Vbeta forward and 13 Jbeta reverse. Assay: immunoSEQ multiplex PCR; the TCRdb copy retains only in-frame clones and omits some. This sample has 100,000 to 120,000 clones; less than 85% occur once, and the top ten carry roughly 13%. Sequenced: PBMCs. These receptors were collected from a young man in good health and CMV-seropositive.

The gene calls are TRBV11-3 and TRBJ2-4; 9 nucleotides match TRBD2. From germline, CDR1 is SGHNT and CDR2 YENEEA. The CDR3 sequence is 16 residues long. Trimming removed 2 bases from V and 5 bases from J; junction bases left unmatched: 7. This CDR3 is CASSLNPTSGQNIQYF. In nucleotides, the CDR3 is TGTGCCAGCAGCTTAAACCCGACTAGCGGTCAAAACATTCAGTACTTC.

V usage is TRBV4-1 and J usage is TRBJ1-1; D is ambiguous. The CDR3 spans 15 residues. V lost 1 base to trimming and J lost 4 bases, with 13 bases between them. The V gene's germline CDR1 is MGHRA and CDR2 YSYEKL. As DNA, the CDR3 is TGCGCCAGCAGCCAAGTGCCCCCTCGGGGCACTGAAGCTTTCTTT. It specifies CASSQVPPRGTEAFF.

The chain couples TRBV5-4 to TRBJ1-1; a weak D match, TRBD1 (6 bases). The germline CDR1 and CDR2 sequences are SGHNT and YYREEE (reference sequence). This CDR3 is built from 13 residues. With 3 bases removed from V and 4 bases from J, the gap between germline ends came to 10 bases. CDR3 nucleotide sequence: TGTGCCAGCAGCTCTGGACAGATCACTGAAGCTTTCTTT. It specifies CASSSGQITEAFF.

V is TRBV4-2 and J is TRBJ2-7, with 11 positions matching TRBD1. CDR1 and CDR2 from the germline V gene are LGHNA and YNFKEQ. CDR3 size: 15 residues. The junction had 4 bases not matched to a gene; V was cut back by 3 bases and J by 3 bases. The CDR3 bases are TGTGCCAGCAGCCAGAGGACAGGGGGCTACTACGAGCAGTACTTC. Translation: CASSQRTGGYYEQYF.

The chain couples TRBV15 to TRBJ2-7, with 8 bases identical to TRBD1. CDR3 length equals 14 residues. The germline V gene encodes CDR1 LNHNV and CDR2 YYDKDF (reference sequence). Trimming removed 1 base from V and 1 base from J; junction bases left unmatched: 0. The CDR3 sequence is CATSRGTGSYEQYF. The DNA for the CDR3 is TGTGCCACCAGCAGAGGGACAGGGTCCTACGAGCAGTACTTC. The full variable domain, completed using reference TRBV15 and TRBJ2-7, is DAMVIQNPRYQVTQFGKPVTLSCSQTLNHNVMYWYQQKSSQAPKLLFHYYDKDFNNEADTPDNFQSRRPNTSFCFLDIRSPGLGDTAMYLCATSRGTGSYEQYFGPGTRLTVT.

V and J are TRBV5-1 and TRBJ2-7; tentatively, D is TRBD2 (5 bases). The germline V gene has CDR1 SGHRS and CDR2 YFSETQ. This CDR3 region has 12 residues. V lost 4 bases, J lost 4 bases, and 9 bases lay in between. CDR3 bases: TGCGCCAGCAGCCCCCGAGGGTACGAGCAGTACTTC. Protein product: CASSPRGYEQYF.

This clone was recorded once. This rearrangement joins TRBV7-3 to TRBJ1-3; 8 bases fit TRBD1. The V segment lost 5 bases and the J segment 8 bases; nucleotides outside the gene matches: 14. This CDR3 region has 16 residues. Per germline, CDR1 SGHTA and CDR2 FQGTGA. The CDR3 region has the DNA TGTGCCAGCAGCCCACGACAGGGGCGCTTGGTCGACACCATATATTTT. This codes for CASSPRQGRLVDTIYF.

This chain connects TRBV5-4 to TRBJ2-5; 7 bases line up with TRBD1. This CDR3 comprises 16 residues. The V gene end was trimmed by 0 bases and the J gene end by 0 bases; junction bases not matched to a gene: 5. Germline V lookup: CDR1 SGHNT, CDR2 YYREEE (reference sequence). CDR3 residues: CASSLARQGYQETQYF. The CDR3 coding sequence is TGTGCCAGCAGCTTGGCCAGACAGGGCTACCAAGAGACCCAGTACTTC.

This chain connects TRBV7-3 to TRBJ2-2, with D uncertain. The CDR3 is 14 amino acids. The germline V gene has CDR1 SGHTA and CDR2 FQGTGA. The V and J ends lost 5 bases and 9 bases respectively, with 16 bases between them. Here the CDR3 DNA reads TGTGCCAGCAGCCACGCGGCTGTAGGTCGGGAGCTGTTTTTT. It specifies CASSHAAVGRELFF. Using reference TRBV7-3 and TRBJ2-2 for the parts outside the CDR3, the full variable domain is GAGVSQTPSNKVTEKGKYVELRCDPISGHTALYWYRQSLGQGPEFLIYFQGTGAADDSGLPNDRFFAVRPEGSVSTLKIQRTERGDSAVYLCASSHAAVGRELFFGEGSRLTVL.